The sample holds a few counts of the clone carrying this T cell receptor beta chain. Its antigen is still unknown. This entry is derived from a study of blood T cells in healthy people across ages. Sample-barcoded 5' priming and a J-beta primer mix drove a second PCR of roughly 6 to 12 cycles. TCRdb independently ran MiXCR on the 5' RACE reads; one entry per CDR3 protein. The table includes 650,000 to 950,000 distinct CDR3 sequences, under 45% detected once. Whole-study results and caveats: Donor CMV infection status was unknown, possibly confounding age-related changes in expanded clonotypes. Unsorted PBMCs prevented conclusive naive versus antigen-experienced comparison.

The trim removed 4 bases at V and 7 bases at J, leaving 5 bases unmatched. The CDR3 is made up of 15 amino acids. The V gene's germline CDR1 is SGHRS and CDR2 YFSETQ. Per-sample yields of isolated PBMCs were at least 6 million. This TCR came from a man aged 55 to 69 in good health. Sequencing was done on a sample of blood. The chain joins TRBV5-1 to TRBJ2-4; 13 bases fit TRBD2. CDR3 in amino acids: CASSPGTSGVNIQYF. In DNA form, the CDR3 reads TGCGCCAGCAGCCCCGGGACTAGCGGGGTGAACATTCAGTACTTC.